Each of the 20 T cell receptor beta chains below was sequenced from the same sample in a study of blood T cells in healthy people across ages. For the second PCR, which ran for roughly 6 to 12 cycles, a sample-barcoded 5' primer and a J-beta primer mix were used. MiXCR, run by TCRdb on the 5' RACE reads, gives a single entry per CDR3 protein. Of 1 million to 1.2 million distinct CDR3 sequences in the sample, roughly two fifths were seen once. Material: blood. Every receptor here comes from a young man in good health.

The CDR3 sequence: CASSLDLPGNTGELFF. CDR3 nucleotides: TGTGCCAGCAGCCTTGACCTCCCGGGGAACACCGGGGAGCTGTTTTTT. This chain uses TRBV7-2 with TRBJ2-2; D not resolved. Germline CDR1 SGHTA, CDR2 FQGNSA. CDR3 length: 16 residues. Trimming removed 5 bases at V and 1 base at J, with 14 bases between. Looking up the rest from reference TRBV7-2 and TRBJ2-2 gives the full variable domain: GAGVSQSPSNKVTEKGKDVELRCDPISGHTALYWYRQSLGQGLEFLIYFQGNSAPDKSGLPSDRFSAERTGGSVSTLTIQRTQQEDSAVYLCASSLDLPGNTGELFFGEGSRLTVL.

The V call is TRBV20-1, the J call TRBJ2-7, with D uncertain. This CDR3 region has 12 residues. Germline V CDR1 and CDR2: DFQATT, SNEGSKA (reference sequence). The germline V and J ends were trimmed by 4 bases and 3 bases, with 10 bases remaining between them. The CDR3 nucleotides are TGCAGTGCTACCGCGTCCCTCTACGAGCAGTACTTC. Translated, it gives CSATASLYEQYF.

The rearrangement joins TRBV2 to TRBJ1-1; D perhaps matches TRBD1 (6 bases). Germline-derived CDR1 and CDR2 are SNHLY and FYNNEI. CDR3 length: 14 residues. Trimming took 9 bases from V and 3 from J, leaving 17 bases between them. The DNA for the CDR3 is TGTGCCAGGACGGAACAGGGATGGGACACTGAAGCTTTCTTT. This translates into CARTEQGWDTEAFF. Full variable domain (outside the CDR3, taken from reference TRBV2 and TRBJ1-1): EPEVTQTPSHQVTQMGQEVILRCVPISNHLYFYWYRQILGQKVEFLVSFYNNEISEKSEIFDDQFSVERPDGSNFTLKIRSTKLEDSAMYFCARTEQGWDTEAFFGQGTRLTVV.

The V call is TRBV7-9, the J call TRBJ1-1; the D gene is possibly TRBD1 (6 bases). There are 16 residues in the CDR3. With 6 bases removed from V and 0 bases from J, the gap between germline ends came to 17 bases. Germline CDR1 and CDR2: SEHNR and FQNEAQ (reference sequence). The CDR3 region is CASREKGGVMNTEAFF. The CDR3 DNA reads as TGTGCCAGCAGGGAAAAAGGGGGAGTGATGAACACTGAAGCTTTCTTT.

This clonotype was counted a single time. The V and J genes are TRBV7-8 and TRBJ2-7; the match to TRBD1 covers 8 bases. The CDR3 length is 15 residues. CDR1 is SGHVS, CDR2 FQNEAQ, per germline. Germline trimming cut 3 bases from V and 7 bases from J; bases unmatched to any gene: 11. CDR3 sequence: CASSLRTGRNNEQYF. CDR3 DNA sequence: TGTGCCAGCAGCTTGAGGACAGGGAGAAACAATGAGCAGTACTTC.

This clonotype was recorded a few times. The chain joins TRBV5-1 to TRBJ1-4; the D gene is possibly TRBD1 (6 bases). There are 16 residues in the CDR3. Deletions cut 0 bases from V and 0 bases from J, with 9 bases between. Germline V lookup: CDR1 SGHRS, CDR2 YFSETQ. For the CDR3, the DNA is TGCGCCAGCAGCTTGGGGACAGACACAACTAATGAAAAACTGTTTTTT. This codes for CASSLGTDTTNEKLFF.

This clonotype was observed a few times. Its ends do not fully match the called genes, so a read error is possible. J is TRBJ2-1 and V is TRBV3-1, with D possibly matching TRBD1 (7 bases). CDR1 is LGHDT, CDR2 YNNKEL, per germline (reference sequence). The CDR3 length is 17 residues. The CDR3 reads CASSQDRRGRSYNEKFF. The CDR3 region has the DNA TGTGCCAGCAGCCAAGATCGGAGGGGGCGTTCCTACAATGAGAAGTTCTTC.

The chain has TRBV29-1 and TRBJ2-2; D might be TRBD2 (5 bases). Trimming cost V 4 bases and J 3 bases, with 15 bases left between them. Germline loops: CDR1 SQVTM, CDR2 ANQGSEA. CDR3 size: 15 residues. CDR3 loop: CSVAKTGFDTGELFF. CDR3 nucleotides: TGCAGCGTTGCGAAAACGGGATTTGACACCGGGGAGCTGTTTTTT.

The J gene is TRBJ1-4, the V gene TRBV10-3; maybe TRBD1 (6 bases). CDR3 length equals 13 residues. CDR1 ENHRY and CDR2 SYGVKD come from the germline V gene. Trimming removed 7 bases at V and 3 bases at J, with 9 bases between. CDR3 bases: TGTGCCATCAAGGGGGGCCCTAATGAAAAACTGTTTTTT. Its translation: CAIKGGPNEKLFF.

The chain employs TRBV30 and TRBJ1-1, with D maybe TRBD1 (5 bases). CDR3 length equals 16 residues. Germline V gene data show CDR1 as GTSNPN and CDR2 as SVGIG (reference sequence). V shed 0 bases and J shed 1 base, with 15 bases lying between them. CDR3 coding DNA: TGTGCCTGGAGTGTACACCCAGCCGACAGGAACACTGAAGCTTTCTTT. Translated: CAWSVHPADRNTEAFF.

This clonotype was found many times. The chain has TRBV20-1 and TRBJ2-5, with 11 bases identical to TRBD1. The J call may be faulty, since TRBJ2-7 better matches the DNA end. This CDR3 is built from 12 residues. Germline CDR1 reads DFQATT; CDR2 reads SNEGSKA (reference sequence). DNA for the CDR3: TGCAGTGCCTGGGACAGGGGGGCCGAGCAGTACTTC. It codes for CSAWDRGAEQYF.

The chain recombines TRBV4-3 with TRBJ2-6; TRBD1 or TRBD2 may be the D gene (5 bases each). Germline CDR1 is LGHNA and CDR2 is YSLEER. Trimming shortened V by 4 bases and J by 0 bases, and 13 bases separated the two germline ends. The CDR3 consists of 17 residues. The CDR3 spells CASSPTGLSSGANVLTF. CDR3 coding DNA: TGCGCCAGCAGCCCAACAGGACTGAGCTCTGGGGCCAACGTCCTGACTTTC.

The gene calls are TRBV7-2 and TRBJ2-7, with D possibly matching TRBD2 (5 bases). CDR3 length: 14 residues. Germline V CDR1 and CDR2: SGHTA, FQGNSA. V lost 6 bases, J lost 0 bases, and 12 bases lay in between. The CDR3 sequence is CASRPAASSYEQYF. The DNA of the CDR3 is TGTGCCAGCAGGCCAGCGGCCAGCTCCTACGAGCAGTACTTC.

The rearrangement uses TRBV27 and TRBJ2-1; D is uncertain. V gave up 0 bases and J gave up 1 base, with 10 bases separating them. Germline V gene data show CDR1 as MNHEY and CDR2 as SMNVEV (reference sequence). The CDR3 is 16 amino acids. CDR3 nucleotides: TGTGCCAGCAGTTTATCTTCGAAAGGGTCCTACAATGAGCAGTTCTTC. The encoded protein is CASSLSSKGSYNEQFF.

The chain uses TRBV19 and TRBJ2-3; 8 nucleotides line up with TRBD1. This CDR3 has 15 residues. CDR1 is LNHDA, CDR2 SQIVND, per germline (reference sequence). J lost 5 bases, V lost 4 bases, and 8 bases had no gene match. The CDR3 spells CASSRTGSVQDTQYF. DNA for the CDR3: TGTGCCAGTAGTAGGACAGGGTCCGTTCAAGATACGCAGTATTTT.

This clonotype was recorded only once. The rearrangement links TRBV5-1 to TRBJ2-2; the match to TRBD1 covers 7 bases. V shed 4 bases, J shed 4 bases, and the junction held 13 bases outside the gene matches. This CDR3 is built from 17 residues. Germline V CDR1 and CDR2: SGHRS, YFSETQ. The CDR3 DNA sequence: TGCGCCAGCAGCGGAGATCCGGGGACAGCCCTCACCGGGGAGCTGTTTTTT. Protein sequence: CASSGDPGTALTGELFF. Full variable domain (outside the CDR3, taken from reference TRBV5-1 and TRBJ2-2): KAGVTQTPRYLIKTRGQQVTLSCSPISGHRSVSWYQQTPGQGLQFLFEYFSETQRNKGNFPGRFSGRQFSNSRSEMNVSTLELGDSALYLCASSGDPGTALTGELFFGEGSRLTVL.

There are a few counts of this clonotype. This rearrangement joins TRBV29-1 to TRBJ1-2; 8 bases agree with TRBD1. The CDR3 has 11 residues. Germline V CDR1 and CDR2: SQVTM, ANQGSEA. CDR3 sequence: CSDDRGEGYTF. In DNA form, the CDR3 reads TGCAGTGACGACAGGGGTGAAGGCTACACCTTC.

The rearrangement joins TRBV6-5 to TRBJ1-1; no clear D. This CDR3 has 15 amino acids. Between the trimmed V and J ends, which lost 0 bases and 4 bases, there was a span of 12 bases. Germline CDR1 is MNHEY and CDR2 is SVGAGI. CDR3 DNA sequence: TGTGCCAGCAGTTACTCCCGGACGGAAACCACTGAAGCTTTCTTT. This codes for CASSYSRTETTEAFF.

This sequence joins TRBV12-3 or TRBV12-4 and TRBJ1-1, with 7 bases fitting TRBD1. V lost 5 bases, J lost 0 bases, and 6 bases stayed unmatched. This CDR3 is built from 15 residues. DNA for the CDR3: TGTGCCAGCAGTGCCCGGGACAGAGTGAACACTGAAGCTTTCTTT. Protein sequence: CASSARDRVNTEAFF.

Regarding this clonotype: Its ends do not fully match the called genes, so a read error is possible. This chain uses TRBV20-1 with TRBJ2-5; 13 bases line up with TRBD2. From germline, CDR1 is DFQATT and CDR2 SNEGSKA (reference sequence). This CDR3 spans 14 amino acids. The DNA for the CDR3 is TGCAGTGCTGGGACTAGCGGGAACCAAGAGGCCCAGTACTTC. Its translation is CSAGTSGNQEAQYF.